The 3 T cell receptor beta chains below all came from one sample that was sequenced in a study of blood T cell repertoires in COVID-19. The data were produced by immunoSEQ multiplex PCR, yet TCRdb's version contains in-frame clones alone and is incomplete. The sample lists a few hundred thousand clones, 85% to 90% occurring once. The sequenced material came from PBMCs or T cells enriched from blood (not recorded which). The receptor set was obtained from a man aged 25-45 years who had recovered from COVID-19.

The CDR3 DNA reads TGTGCCAGCAGCCCACAGGGAAGCTCCTACAATGAGCAGTTCTTC. Its translation: CASSPQGSSYNEQFF. The chain carries TRBV11-2 and TRBJ2-1; D perhaps matches TRBD1 (6 bases). From germline, CDR1 is SGHAT and CDR2 FQNNGV. V lost 5 bases and J lost 0, with 11 bases in between. CDR3 length: 15 amino acids. Full variable domain (missing parts from reference TRBV11-2 and TRBJ2-1): EAGVAQSPRYKIIEKRQSVAFWCNPISGHATLYWYQQILGQGPKLLIQFQNNGVVDDSQLPKDRFSAERLKGVDSTLKIQPAKLEDSAVYLCASSPQGSSYNEQFFGPGTRLTVL.

The rearrangement uses TRBV28 and TRBJ2-7, with 8 bases lining up with TRBD2. Germline V gives CDR1 MDHEN, CDR2 SYDVKM. J was trimmed by 5 bases and V by 5 bases; bases with no gene match: 8. The CDR3 spans 14 residues. The CDR3 DNA reads TGTGCCAGCAGTGAGCTTGGACTAGCTAACGAGCAGTACTTC. Its translation is CASSELGLANEQYF.

The chain employs TRBV28 and TRBJ1-5; 8 nucleotides match TRBD1. The CDR3 has 15 residues. Germline V gene data show CDR1 as MDHEN and CDR2 as SYDVKM. V shed 3 bases and J 4 bases; nucleotides not matched to a gene: 5. CDR3 protein: CASSFPDRDNQPQHF. The DNA of the CDR3 is TGTGCCAGCAGTTTCCCGGACAGGGATAATCAGCCCCAGCATTTT. Looking up the rest from reference TRBV28 and TRBJ1-5 gives the full variable domain: DVKVTQSSRYLVKRTGEKVFLECVQDMDHENMFWYRQDPGLGLRLIYFSYDVKMKEKGDIPEGYSVSREKKERFSLILESASTNQTSMYLCASSFPDRDNQPQHFGDGTRLSIL.